These T cell receptor beta chains were read from a single sample in a study of T cell responses to AZD1222 COVID-19 vaccine. Sequenced by immunoSEQ multiplex PCR; TCRdb stores in-frame clones only, minus some. The table records around 150,000 clones, under 95% of them present only once. Here the sequenced sample was peripheral blood, taken 28 days after the second AZD1222 dose. The receptors come from an adult who received the AZD1222 COVID-19 vaccine. Each CDR3 is given with its conserved first and last residue. D genes are given only for firm matches. A clone size is listed for some rows: how often the clone was seen (once, few, many), or a class if it is expanded.

j_gene,d_gene,abundance,v_gene,CDR3nt,CDR3aa
TRBJ2-7,TRBD2,-,TRBV5-1,TGCGCCAGCAGCCCTACGTTGGGTAGCGGGAGTTCCAACGAGCAGTACTTC,CASSPTLGSGSSNEQYF
TRBJ1-4,-,-,TRBV27,TGTGCCAGCAGTCCTTCATCGGCAACTAATGAAAAACTGTTTTTT,CASSPSSATNEKLFF
TRBJ2-7,TRBD1,-,TRBV6-2/TRBV6-3,TGTGCCAGCAGTTACCCCTCCGGGACAGGGACCTACGAGCAGTACTTC,CASSYPSGTGTYEQYF
TRBJ2-1,TRBD1,-,TRBV5-1,TGCGCCAGCAGCCAACTGGACAGGGGCTGGGATGAGCAGTTCTTC,CASSQLDRGWDEQFF
TRBJ1-6,-,-,TRBV11-2,TGTGCCAGCAGCTTAGAGACAGGTCTAGCTTCACCCCTCCACTTT,CASSLETGLASPLHF
TRBJ1-2,-,-,TRBV25-1,TGTGCCAGCAACGCAGGCTCTAACTATGGCTACACCTTC,CASNAGSNYGYTF
TRBJ2-7,TRBD1,once,TRBV7-9,TGTGCCAGCAGCGTACAGGGGCACTACGAGCAGTACTTC,CASSVQGHYEQYF
TRBJ2-3,-,-,TRBV6-5,TGTGCCGGTCAGAGGGGGGGCACAGATACGCAGTATTTT,CAGQRGGTDTQYF
TRBJ2-5,-,-,TRBV13,TGTGCCAGCAGCCTCCTTGGGGGGAGGGAGACCCAGTACTTC,CASSLLGGRETQYF
TRBJ2-2,-,-,TRBV19,TGTGCCAGTTGCTCAGGATCGCGCACCGGGGAGCTGTTTTTT,CASCSGSRTGELFF
TRBJ2-1,-,-,TRBV4-1,TGCGCCAGCAGCCAAGCGGGAGCAGATCCCAATGAGCAGTTCTTC,CASSQAGADPNEQFF
TRBJ2-6,-,-,TRBV9,TGTGCCAGCAGCTCCCGCAGCTCTGGGGCCAACGTCCTGACTTTC,CASSSRSSGANVLTF
TRBJ2-7,-,-,TRBV28,TGTGCCAGCAGTTTAAGTCGTGGAGGGATACTCGAGCAGTACTTC,CASSLSRGGILEQYF